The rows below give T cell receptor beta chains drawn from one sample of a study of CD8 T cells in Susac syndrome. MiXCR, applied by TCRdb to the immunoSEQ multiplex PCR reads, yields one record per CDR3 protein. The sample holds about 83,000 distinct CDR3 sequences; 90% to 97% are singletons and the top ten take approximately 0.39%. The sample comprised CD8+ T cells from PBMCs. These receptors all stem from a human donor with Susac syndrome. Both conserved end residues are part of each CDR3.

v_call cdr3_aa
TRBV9 CASSGAGKTF
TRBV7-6 CASSPVSEPYNEQFF
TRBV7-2 CASSLELSGDTQYF
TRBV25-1 CASSEYGGNRQAVSSYNEQFF
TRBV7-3 CASSLEGAMGEQFF
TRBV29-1 CSVDSREGYGYTF
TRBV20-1 CSAQKGRGLNNEQFF
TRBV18 CASSPRDSKETQYF
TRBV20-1 CSARAGWGGTHGEQFF
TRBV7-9 CASSLVRARPNEQFF